This T cell receptor beta chain emerged from a study of CD8 T cells in Susac syndrome. The study, taken as a whole, reports: The TCR sequencing and HLA analysis in the study involved a relatively small number of individuals, as the study acknowledged.

Looked up from germline, CDR1 is SEHNR and CDR2 is FQNEAQ (reference sequence). V was clipped by 0 bases and J by 9 bases, with 9 bases between them. The CDR3 length is 13 residues. On this clonotype: The target antigen is unknown.

RNA totalling roughly 0.45 to 1 ug underwent reverse transcription with random hexamers. The amplification used immunoSEQ multiplex PCR on TCR beta CDR3; it spanned 54 Vbeta and 13 Jbeta. TCRdb independently ran MiXCR on the immunoSEQ multiplex PCR reads; one entry per CDR3 protein. Here the sample spans fewer than 150,000 distinct CDR3 sequences, about 90% being singletons. The study sequenced TCR beta in blood CD8+ and CD4+ T cells. Negative isolation was used for CD8+ and CD4+ T cells, and FACS enrichment was applied to TEMRA cells. Sequencing was carried out using CD8+ T cells from PBMCs. V is TRBV7-9 and J is TRBJ2-1; D gene ambiguous. The receptor was derived from a human donor with multiple sclerosis. CDR3 nucleotides: TGTGCCAGCAGCTTAGCGGAGAATAGTGAGCAGTTCTTC. It is translated as CASSLAENSEQFF.